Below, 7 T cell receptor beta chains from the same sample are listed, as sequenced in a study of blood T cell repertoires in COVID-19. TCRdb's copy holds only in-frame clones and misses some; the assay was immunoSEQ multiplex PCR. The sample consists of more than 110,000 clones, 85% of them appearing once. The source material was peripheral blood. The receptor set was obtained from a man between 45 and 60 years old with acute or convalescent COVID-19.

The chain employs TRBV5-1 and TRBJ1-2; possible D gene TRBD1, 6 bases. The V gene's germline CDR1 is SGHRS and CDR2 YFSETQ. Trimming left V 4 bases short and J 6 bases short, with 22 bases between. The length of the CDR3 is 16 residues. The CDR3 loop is CASSQTTSGVMDGYTF. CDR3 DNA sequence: TGCGCCAGCAGCCAAACAACCTCAGGGGTCATGGATGGCTACACCTTC.

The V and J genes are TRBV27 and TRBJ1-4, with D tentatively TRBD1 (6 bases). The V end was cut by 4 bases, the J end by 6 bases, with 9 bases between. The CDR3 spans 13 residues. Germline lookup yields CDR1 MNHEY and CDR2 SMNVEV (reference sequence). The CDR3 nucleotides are TGTGCCAGCAGTTCCAGGGGCGATGAAAAACTGTTTTTT. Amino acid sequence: CASSSRGDEKLFF.

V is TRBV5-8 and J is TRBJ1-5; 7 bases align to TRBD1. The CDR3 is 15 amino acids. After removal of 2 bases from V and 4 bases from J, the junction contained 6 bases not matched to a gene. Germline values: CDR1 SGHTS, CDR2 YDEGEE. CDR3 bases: TGTGCCAGCAGCTTACAGGGACAGCAGAATCAGCCCCAGCATTTT. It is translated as CASSLQGQQNQPQHF. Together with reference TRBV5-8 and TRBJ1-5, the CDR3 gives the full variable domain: EAGVTQSPTHLIKTRGQQATLRCSPISGHTSVYWYQQALGLGLQFLLWYDEGEERNRGNFPPRFSGRQFPNYSSELNVNALELEDSALYLCASSLQGQQNQPQHFGDGTRLSIL.

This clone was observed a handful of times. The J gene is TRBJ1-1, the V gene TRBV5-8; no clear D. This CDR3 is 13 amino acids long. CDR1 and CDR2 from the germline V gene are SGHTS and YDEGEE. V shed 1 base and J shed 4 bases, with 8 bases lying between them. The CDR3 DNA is TGTGCCAGCAGCTTGATGGTGAGCACTGAAGCTTTCTTT. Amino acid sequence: CASSLMVSTEAFF.

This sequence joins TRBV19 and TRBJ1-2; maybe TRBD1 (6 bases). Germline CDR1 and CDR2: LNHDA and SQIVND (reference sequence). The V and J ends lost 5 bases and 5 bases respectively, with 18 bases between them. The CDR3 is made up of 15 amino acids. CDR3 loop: CASSPPPTGVYGYTF. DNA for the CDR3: TGTGCCAGTAGTCCCCCCCCGACAGGCGTGTATGGCTACACCTTC.

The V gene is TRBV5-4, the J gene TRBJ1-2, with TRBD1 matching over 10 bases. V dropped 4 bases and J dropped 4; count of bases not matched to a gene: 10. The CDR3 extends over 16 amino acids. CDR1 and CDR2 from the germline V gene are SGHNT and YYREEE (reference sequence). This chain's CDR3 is CASSGPGQGSGYGYTF. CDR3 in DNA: TGTGCCAGCAGCGGGCCGGGACAGGGGTCCGGCTATGGCTACACCTTC.

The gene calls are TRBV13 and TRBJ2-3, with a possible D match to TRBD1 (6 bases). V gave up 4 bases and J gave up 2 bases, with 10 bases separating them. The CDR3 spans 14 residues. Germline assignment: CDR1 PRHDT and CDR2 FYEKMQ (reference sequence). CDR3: CASSSQGYTDTQYF. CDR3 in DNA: TGTGCCAGCAGCTCCCAGGGGTACACAGATACGCAGTATTTT.